A single sample gave rise to the 23 T cell receptor beta chains below, sequenced in a study of cytotoxic CD8 clonotypes in ibrutinib-treated CLL. The assay was immunoSEQ multiplex PCR, and TCRdb's table has in-frame clones only and misses some. The table shows some 130,000 clones, with over 75% occurring only once. Sample: PBMCs, taken after 24 months of ibrutinib treatment. Every receptor here comes from a human donor with chronic lymphocytic leukemia.

V and J are TRBV18 and TRBJ1-1, with D possibly matching TRBD1 (6 bases). The CDR3 loop spans 14 amino acids. V was pared by 8 bases and J by 1 base, with 14 bases between. Germline lookup yields CDR1 KGHSH and CDR2 LQKENI. CDR3 region: CASSTGTQNTEAFF. The CDR3 coding sequence is TGTGCCAGCAGTACCGGGACACAGAACACTGAAGCTTTCTTT.

The V call is TRBV5-1, the J call TRBJ1-2, with no clear D. Germline assignment: CDR1 SGHRS and CDR2 YFSETQ. The CDR3 runs to 14 residues. V was shortened by 0 bases and J by 6 bases, with 12 bases between the two germline ends. CDR3 DNA: TGCGCCAGCAGCTTGGATCGGGTTAGGGATGGCTACACCTTC. Protein: CASSLDRVRDGYTF.

The chain uses TRBV4-3 and TRBJ2-2; TRBD1 or TRBD2 may be the D gene (5 bases each). The CDR3 has 15 amino acids. V gave up 3 bases and J gave up 7 bases, with 15 bases separating them. The germline CDR1 and CDR2 sequences are LGHNA and YSLEER. In DNA, the CDR3 is TGCGCCAGCAGCCAGTACGGGGCAGGGAGCGGGGAGCTGTTTTTT. Protein product: CASSQYGAGSGELFF.

This clone was seen only once. J is TRBJ1-3 and V is TRBV10-3; 10 nucleotides line up with TRBD1. The CDR3 runs to 15 residues. Germline lookup yields CDR1 ENHRY and CDR2 SYGVKD. The V gene end was trimmed by 10 bases and the J gene end by 0 bases; junction bases not matched to a gene: 6. In DNA form, the CDR3 reads TGTGCCACGAGACAGGGGGCCTACTCTGGAAACACCATATATTTT. It specifies CATRQGAYSGNTIYF.

The chain has TRBV7-3 and TRBJ1-1; D is perhaps TRBD1 (5 bases). Trimming removed 2 bases from V and 0 bases from J, with 13 bases in between. There are 16 residues in the CDR3. The V gene's germline CDR1 is SGHTA and CDR2 FQGTGA. Here the CDR3 DNA reads TGTGCCAGCAGCTTAGTGGGAGGGACCTTGAACACTGAAGCTTTCTTT. This sequence encodes CASSLVGGTLNTEAFF.

Notes on this clone: This CDR3 is also generated by other DNA sequences in the sample. The chain carries TRBV4-2 and TRBJ2-7, with 9 bases identical to TRBD1. The germline gives CDR1 LGHNA, CDR2 YNFKEQ. J was trimmed by 4 bases and V by 3 bases; bases with no gene match: 4. The CDR3 spans 14 residues. This CDR3 is CASSQGQGDYEQYF. Here the CDR3 DNA reads TGTGCCAGCAGCCAGGGACAGGGCGATTACGAGCAGTACTTC.

This chain uses TRBV19 with TRBJ1-5; no definite D call. There are 14 residues in the CDR3. V lost 6 bases to trimming and J lost 3 bases, with 12 bases between them. Germline CDR1 is LNHDA and CDR2 is SQIVND (reference sequence). The CDR3: CASRGVATNQPQHF. CDR3 bases: TGTGCCAGTAGGGGCGTGGCGACCAATCAGCCCCAGCATTTT.

This clone occurred many times. This chain connects TRBV21-1 to TRBJ1-1; the table's D call, TRBD1, was not checked against the DNA. TRBV21-1 is reported as a pseudogene. The CDR3 is 13 residues long. The CDR3 DNA reads as TGTGCCAGGACAGTTAATTTGAACACTGAAGCTTTCTTT. Translating it yields CARTVNLNTEAFF.

The chain is built from TRBV5-4 and TRBJ2-5, with D possibly being TRBD2 (6 bases). The CDR3 has 15 residues. CDR1 and CDR2 from the germline V gene are SGHNT and YYREEE (reference sequence). V shed 4 bases and J shed 2 bases, with 15 bases lying between them. In DNA, the CDR3 is TGTGCCAGCAGCCGAGCCGCGGGGCTACAAGAGACCCAGTACTTC. Translation: CASSRAAGLQETQYF.

The rearrangement joins TRBV6-1 to TRBJ2-2; D is perhaps TRBD2 (5 bases). Trimming stripped 3 bases from V and 6 bases from J, with 17 bases between. The CDR3 is made up of 16 amino acids. Germline CDR1 reads MNHNS; CDR2 reads SASEGT. As DNA, the CDR3 is TGTGCCAGCAGTGATATAGCGCGTCGTGGATCCGGGGAGCTGTTTTTT. This codes for CASSDIARRGSGELFF.

The chain employs TRBV30 and TRBJ2-2; the D gene is possibly TRBD1 (6 bases). CDR3 length equals 14 residues. V lost 4 bases to trimming and J lost 0 bases, with 9 bases between them. The germline V gene encodes CDR1 GTSNPN and CDR2 SVGIG (reference sequence). The CDR3 DNA sequence: TGTGCCTGGAAGAGGACAGCGAACACCGGGGAGCTGTTTTTT. As protein: CAWKRTANTGELFF.

This chain links TRBV19 with TRBJ2-6; possibly TRBD2 for D (6 bases). The V gene lost 3 bases and the J gene lost 0 bases, with 15 bases spanning the gap. Germline CDR1 is LNHDA and CDR2 is SQIVND (reference sequence). CDR3 size: 18 residues. The CDR3 protein is CASSISLGLFSGANVLTF. The CDR3 DNA sequence: TGTGCCAGTAGTATTTCGTTGGGACTCTTCTCTGGGGCCAACGTCCTGACTTTC.

V usage is TRBV11-2 and J usage is TRBJ2-4; TRBD1 agrees at 9 bases. Germline V gene lookup returns CDR1 SGHAT and CDR2 FQNNGV. CDR3 length: 13 amino acids. The ends lost 1 base at V and 14 bases at J; junction bases unmatched: 6. This CDR3 is CASSLGGDRAKYF. Here the CDR3 DNA reads TGTGCCAGCAGCTTAGGGGGGGACAGGGCAAAGTACTTC.

The chain combines TRBV28 with TRBJ2-5; D remains unclear. V was shortened by 4 bases and J by 1 base, with 4 bases between the two germline ends. This CDR3 has 12 amino acids. The germline V gene encodes CDR1 MDHEN and CDR2 SYDVKM. CDR3 nucleotides: TGTGCCAGCAGTTCGGGCCAAGAGACCCAGTACTTC. Translated, it gives CASSSGQETQYF. Combining the CDR3 with reference TRBV28 and TRBJ2-5 gives the whole variable domain DVKVTQSSRYLVKRTGEKVFLECVQDMDHENMFWYRQDPGLGLRLIYFSYDVKMKEKGDIPEGYSVSREKKERFSLILESASTNQTSMYLCASSSGQETQYFGPGTRLLVL.

V usage is TRBV19 and J usage is TRBJ2-7; perhaps TRBD2 as D (5 bases). The V gene's germline CDR1 is LNHDA and CDR2 SQIVND (reference sequence). The ends were cut back, 7 bases at V and 0 bases at J, with 13 bases in the middle. The CDR3 runs to 14 residues. CDR3 sequence reads: CASTPRRFSYEQYF. The CDR3, as DNA: TGTGCCAGTACCCCAAGGAGGTTCTCCTACGAGCAGTACTTC.

The V call is TRBV11-2, the J call TRBJ2-7, with D possibly TRBD2 on 6 matching bases. Germline-derived CDR1 and CDR2 are SGHAT and FQNNGV. There are 18 residues in the CDR3. Trimming took off 5 bases at V and 6 bases at J, with 29 bases between the two ends. The CDR3 here is CASSRRSLGTLMGGEQYF. The CDR3 DNA sequence: TGTGCCAGCAGCCGTAGGAGCCTAGGGACCCTAATGGGAGGCGAGCAGTACTTC.

The chain is built from TRBV19 and TRBJ2-1; perhaps TRBD2 as D (5 bases). Germline V gene sequence: CDR1 LNHDA, CDR2 SQIVND (reference sequence). The CDR3 has 13 amino acids. V was trimmed by 0 bases and J by 7 bases, leaving 7 bases between them. In nucleotides, the CDR3 is TGTGCCAGTAGTATAGATCGAGGGAATGAGCAGTTCTTC. Translated: CASSIDRGNEQFF. Using reference TRBV19 and TRBJ2-1 for the parts outside the CDR3, the full variable domain is DGGITQSPKYLFRKEGQNVTLSCEQNLNHDAMYWYRQDPGQGLRLIYYSQIVNDFQKGDIAEGYSVSREKKESFPLTVTSAQKNPTAFYLCASSIDRGNEQFFGPGTRLTVL.

V is TRBV7-9 and J is TRBJ1-5, with 8 bases identical to TRBD1. The CDR3 is made up of 14 amino acids. Germline-derived CDR1 and CDR2 are SEHNR and FQNEAQ (reference sequence). Trimming removed 5 bases from V and 5 bases from J; junction bases left unmatched: 5. CDR3 coding DNA: TGTGCCAGCAGCGACGGGACAGGATATCAGCCCCAGCATTTT. It is translated as CASSDGTGYQPQHF.

Note on this clone: Relative to the germline gene, one junction end is altered; a read error may explain this. This chain connects TRBV6-5 to TRBJ1-2, with D tentatively TRBD1 (5 bases). CDR3 length: 15 residues. The germline gives CDR1 MNHEY, CDR2 SVGAGI. The CDR3 coding sequence is TGTGCCAGCAGTTATCGCAGGGACGGATTTTATGTCTACACCTTC. Residues: CASSYRRDGFYVYTF.

The chain employs TRBV6-7 and TRBJ2-1; 9 bases line up with TRBD2. TRBV6-7 is placed among ORFs of uncertain function. The V and J ends lost 5 bases and 4 bases, in that order; junction bases with no gene match: 12. The CDR3 totals 17 residues. CDR3 in DNA: TGTGCCAGCAGTCCCGGCGATAGCGGGGGAAAGTACAATGAGCAGTTCTTC. Its protein product is CASSPGDSGGKYNEQFF.

This chain joins TRBV29-1 and TRBJ2-3; D may be TRBD2 (5 bases). V lost 7 bases and J lost 3, with 17 bases in between. CDR1 is SQVTM, CDR2 ANQGSEA, per germline. The CDR3 contains 14 residues. DNA for the CDR3: TGCAGCGCAGACCATAAGGGAGTGACAGATACGCAGTATTTT. Translated: CSADHKGVTDTQYF.

The chain uses TRBV28 and TRBJ1-2; 10 positions match TRBD1. With V trimmed by 6 bases and J by 4 bases, 5 bases remained unmatched. Looked up from germline, CDR1 is MDHEN and CDR2 is SYDVKM. This CDR3 is 14 amino acids long. In DNA form, the CDR3 reads TGTGCCAGCAGCCCCAGGACAGGGGGCTATGGCTACACCTTC. Translation gives CASSPRTGGYGYTF.

The chain links TRBV5-6 to TRBJ1-2, with TRBD1 matching 10 bases. V shed 4 bases and J 0 bases; nucleotides not matched to a gene: 3. CDR3 size: 15 residues. Per germline, CDR1 SGHDT and CDR2 YYEEEE. CDR3 DNA sequence: TGTGCCAGCAGCCCCGGGACAGGGGCTAACTATGGCTACACCTTC. Translation: CASSPGTGANYGYTF.